The present T cell receptor (beta chain) was sequenced within a study of cytomegalovirus exposure and HLA in healthy donors. The CDR3 spans 13 residues. Germline CDR1 SSHAT, CDR2 FNYEAQ (reference sequence). The ends were cut back, 1 base at V and 3 bases at J, with 7 bases in the middle. PCR was performed using 60 Vbeta and 13 Jbeta primers. The method was immunoSEQ multiplex PCR; TCRdb's version includes in-frame clones alone and lacks a portion of them. The sample holds 150,000 to 200,000 clones, roughly a tenth seen once. This chain links TRBV7-7 with TRBJ2-7; D call uncertain. The receptor comes from a woman between 25 and 40 years old in good health and CMV-seropositive. The sample comprised PBMCs. The CDR3 reads CASSLDPGYEQYF. In DNA, the CDR3 is TGTGCCAGCAGCTTAGATCCGGGCTACGAGCAGTACTTC.